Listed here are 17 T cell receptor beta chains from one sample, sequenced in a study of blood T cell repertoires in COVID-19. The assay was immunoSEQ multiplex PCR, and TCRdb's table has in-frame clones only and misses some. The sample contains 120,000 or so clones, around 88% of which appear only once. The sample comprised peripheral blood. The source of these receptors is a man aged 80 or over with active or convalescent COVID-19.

This CDR3 reads CAWSGQGQPQHF. CDR3 bases: TGTGCCTGGAGTGGACAGGGTCAGCCCCAGCATTTT. The genes are TRBV30 and TRBJ1-5; 7 bases are shared with TRBD1. Trimming at V came to 1 base and at J to 6 bases, leaving 0 bases not matched to a gene. This CDR3 has 12 amino acids. The germline V gene encodes CDR1 GTSNPN and CDR2 SVGIG (reference sequence).

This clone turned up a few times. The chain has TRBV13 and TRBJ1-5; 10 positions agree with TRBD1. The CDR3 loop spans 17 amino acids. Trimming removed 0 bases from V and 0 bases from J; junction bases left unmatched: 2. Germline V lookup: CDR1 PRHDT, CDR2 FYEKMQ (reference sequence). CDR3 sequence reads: CASSLGTGGFSNQPQHF. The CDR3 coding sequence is TGTGCCAGCAGCTTAGGGACAGGGGGCTTTAGCAATCAGCCCCAGCATTTT. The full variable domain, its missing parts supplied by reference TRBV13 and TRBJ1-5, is AAGVIQSPRHLIKEKRETATLKCYPIPRHDTVYWYQQGPGQDPQFLISFYEKMQSDKGSIPDRFSAQQFSDYHSELNMSSLELGDSALYFCASSLGTGGFSNQPQHFGDGTRLSIL.

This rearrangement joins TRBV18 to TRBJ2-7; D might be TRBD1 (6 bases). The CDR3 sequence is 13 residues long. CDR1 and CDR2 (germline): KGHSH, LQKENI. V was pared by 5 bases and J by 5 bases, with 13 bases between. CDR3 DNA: TGTGCCAGCTCAGCAACAGGGTCCAACGAGCAGTACTTC. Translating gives CASSATGSNEQYF.

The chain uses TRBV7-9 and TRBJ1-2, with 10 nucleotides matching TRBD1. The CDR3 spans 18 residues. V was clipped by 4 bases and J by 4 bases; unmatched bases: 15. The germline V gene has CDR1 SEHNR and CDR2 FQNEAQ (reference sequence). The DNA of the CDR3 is TGTGCCAGCAGCTCGATCTGGGACAGGGGACCCTGGGCCTATGGCTACACCTTC. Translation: CASSSIWDRGPWAYGYTF.

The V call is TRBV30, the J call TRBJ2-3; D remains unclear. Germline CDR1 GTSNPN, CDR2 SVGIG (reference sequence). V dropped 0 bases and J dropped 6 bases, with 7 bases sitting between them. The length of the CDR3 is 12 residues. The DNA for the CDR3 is TGTGCCTGGAGTGTAGGAGTGGATACGCAGTATTTT. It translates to CAWSVGVDTQYF.

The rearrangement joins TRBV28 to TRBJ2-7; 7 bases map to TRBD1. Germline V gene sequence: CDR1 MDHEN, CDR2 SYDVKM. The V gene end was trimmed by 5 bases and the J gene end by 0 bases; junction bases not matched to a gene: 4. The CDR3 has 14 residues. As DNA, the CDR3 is TGTGCCAGCAGTACGACAGGGTTCTCCTACGAGCAGTACTTC. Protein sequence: CASSTTGFSYEQYF.

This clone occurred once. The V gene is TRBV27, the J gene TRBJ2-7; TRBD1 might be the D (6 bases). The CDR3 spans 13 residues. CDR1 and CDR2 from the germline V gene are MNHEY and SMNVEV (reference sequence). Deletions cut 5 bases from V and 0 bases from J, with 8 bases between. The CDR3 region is CASSTGPSYEQYF. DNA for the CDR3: TGTGCCAGCAGTACAGGGCCCTCCTACGAGCAGTACTTC.

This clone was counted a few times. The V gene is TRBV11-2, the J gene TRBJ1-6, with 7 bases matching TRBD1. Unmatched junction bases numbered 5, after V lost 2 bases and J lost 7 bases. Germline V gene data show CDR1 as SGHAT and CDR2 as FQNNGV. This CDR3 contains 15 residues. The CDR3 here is CASSLTQQGNSPLHF. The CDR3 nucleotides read TGTGCCAGCAGCTTAACCCAACAGGGGAATTCACCCCTCCACTTT.

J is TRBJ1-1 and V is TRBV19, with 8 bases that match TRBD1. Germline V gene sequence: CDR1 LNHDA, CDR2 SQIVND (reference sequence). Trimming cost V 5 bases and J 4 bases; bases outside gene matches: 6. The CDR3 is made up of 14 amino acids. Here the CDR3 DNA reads TGTGCCAGTAGTTTGACAGGGGCCTCCACTGAAGCTTTCTTT. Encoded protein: CASSLTGASTEAFF.

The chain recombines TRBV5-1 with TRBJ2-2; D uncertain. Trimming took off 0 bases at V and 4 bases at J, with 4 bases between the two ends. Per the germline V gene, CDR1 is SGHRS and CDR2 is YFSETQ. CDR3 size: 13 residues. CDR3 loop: CASSLDSTGELFF. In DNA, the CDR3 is TGCGCCAGCAGCTTGGACTCCACCGGGGAGCTGTTTTTT.

This CDR3 is CASSPVGTSPQQYF. In DNA, the CDR3 is TGTGCCAGCAGCCCCGTCGGGACTAGCCCCCAGCAGTACTTC. The V gene is TRBV6-2 or TRBV6-3, the J gene TRBJ2-7; 9 bases are a match to TRBD2. Looked up from germline, CDR1 is MNHEY and CDR2 is SVGEGT. The CDR3 has 14 amino acids. V lost 6 bases and J lost 8; bases outside the gene matches: 11.

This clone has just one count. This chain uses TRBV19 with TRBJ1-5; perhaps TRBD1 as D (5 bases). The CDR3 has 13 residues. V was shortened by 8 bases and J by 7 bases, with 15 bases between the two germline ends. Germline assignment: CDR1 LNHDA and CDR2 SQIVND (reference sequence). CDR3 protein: CASGDRRGQPQHF. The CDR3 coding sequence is TGTGCCAGTGGAGACAGAAGGGGCCAGCCCCAGCATTTT.

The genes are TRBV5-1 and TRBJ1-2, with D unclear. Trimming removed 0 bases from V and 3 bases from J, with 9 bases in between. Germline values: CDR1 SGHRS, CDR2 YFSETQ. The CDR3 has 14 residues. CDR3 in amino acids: CASSLGVLDYGYTF. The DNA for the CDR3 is TGCGCCAGCAGCTTGGGAGTGCTGGACTATGGCTACACCTTC.

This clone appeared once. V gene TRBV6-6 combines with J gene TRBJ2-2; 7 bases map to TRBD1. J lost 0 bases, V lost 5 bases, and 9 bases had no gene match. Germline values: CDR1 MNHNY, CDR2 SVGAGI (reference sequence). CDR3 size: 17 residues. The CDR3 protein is CASSQNSGTANTGELFF. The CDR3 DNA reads TGTGCCAGCAGTCAGAATTCCGGGACAGCGAACACCGGGGAGCTGTTTTTT.

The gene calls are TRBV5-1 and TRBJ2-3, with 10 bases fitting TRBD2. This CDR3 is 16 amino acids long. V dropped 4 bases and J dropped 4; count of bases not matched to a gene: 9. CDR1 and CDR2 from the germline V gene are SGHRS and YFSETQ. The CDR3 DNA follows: TGCGCCAGCAGCCACCAGCGGGGGGGTGCTGCAGATACGCAGTATTTT. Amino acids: CASSHQRGGAADTQYF.

The CDR3 protein is CASSSEGLDGYTF. For the CDR3, the DNA is TGCGCCAGCAGCTCGGAGGGACTTGATGGCTACACCTTC. V and J are TRBV5-1 and TRBJ1-2; possible D gene TRBD1, 5 bases. The CDR3 is made up of 13 amino acids. V lost 3 bases and J 6 bases, leaving 12 bases between the germline ends. In germline, CDR1 is SGHRS, CDR2 YFSETQ.

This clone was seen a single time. The CDR3 nucleotides are TGTGCCAGCAGCCCCGGGACTTGGGGAACAGATACGCAGTATTTT. The encoded protein is CASSPGTWGTDTQYF. The rearrangement uses TRBV11-1 and TRBJ2-3; D is perhaps TRBD2 (6 bases). V was clipped by 5 bases and J by 3 bases, with 15 bases between them. CDR3 length: 15 residues. The germline CDR1 and CDR2 sequences are SGHAT and FQDESV (reference sequence).